This T cell receptor (beta chain) was found in a study of T cell repertoires in cytomegalovirus infection. Study as a whole: It was recently identified HLA-C-restricted and well-studied HLA-B-restricted CMV epitopes that the study used. CMV infection and matching HLA type were both indicated by public TCR beta signatures. Whole-study results and caveats: Carriers of CMV and the relevant HLA type were discriminated by public TCR beta frequency. CMV-specific TCR beta clonotypes restricted by HLA-C dominated the ex vivo response.

Each CDR3 protein gets one entry after TCRdb re-called the reads with MiXCR. The repertoire holds 680,000 or so distinct CDR3 sequences, with 30% to 40% as singletons. For this clonotype: Its target is unknown.

The CDR3 has 14 amino acids. CDR1 and CDR2 (germline): SGHDN, FVKESK. V was clipped by 4 bases and J by 5 bases, with 11 bases between them. The V call is TRBV14, the J call TRBJ1-4, with D possibly TRBD1 on 6 matching bases. The clonotype comes from a human donor in good health (CMV status not recorded). Some clones in this sample may be carry-over from other donors' samples. Source: cultured PBMCs, taken from culture after CMV antigen stimulation. CDR3: CASSPLDRNEKLFF. CDR3 sequence (DNA): TGTGCCAGCAGCCCGCTGGACAGAAATGAAAAACTGTTTTTT.